The clone carrying this T cell receptor beta chain occurred once. Its antigen is undetermined. CDR1 is LNHDA, CDR2 SQIVND, per germline (reference sequence). This CDR3 is built from 12 residues. V was cut by 11 bases and J by 3 bases, with 11 bases left in between. The data stem from a study of T cell repertoires in cytomegalovirus infection. Study-level findings and limits: It was HLA-C-restricted CMV-specific TCR beta clonotypes that dominated the response ex vivo.

TCRdb reprocessed the reads with MiXCR, giving one entry per CDR3 protein. The sample has some 800,000 distinct CDR3 sequences, 30% to 35% seen once; the top ten hold roughly 12%. The material sequenced was cultured CD8+ T cells from PBMCs, taken from culture after CMV antigen stimulation. The receptor was isolated from a human donor in good health (CMV status not recorded). Some clones in this sample may be carry-over from other donors' samples. The V gene is TRBV19, the J gene TRBJ1-5; TRBD1 is a possible D gene (5 bases). CDR3 region: CAQRDYNQPQHF. In DNA, the CDR3 is TGTGCCCAAAGGGACTACAATCAGCCCCAGCATTTT.